Listed below are T cell receptor beta chains from one sample, sequenced in a study of shared clonotypes between healthy human individuals. Generated by immunoSEQ multiplex PCR, the TCRdb table keeps only in-frame clones and is missing some. The table has more than 2 million clones, around 95% seen once. The sample consisted of naive CD8+ T cells from PBMCs. The receptor source for this set is a man aged 18 to 30 in good health. Some clones in this sample may be carry-over from other donors' samples. Each CDR3 is given with its conserved first and last residue. D genes are given only for firm matches. Rows give clone size only sometimes, using once, few, many, or a class for an expanded clone.

cdr3_length clone_size d_call j_call v_call cdr3_aa cdr3_nt
14 . . TRBJ2-3 TRBV28 CASSFLGSTDTQYF TGTGCCAGCAGTTTTTTGGGGTCCACAGATACGCAGTATTTT
17 . TRBD2 TRBJ2-3 TRBV4-3 CASSQEGAGEGTDTQYF TGCGCCAGCAGCCAAGAAGGGGCGGGAGAGGGTACAGATACGCAGTATTTT
14 once . TRBJ2-1 TRBV10-3 CAINSERGGNEQFF TGTGCCATCAACTCTGAGAGAGGGGGCAATGAGCAGTTCTTC
13 . . TRBJ2-7 TRBV2 CASTGQGSLEQYF TGTGCCAGCACAGGTCAGGGGAGCCTCGAGCAGTACTTC
17 . TRBD2 TRBJ2-7 TRBV4-2 CASSQDIPDSGIYEQYF TGTGCCAGCAGCCAAGATATTCCTGATAGCGGGATCTACGAGCAGTACTTC
13 . . TRBJ2-3 TRBV5-1 CASNGHSTDTQYF TGCGCCAGCAACGGACACAGCACAGATACGCAGTATTTT
14 . TRBD1 TRBJ2-7 TRBV7-2 CASSPRGTGNEQYF TGTGCCAGCAGCCCTAGGGGGACAGGGAACGAGCAGTACTTC
15 . TRBD1 TRBJ2-1 TRBV9 CASSVWDRGANEQFF TGTGCCAGCAGCGTGTGGGACAGGGGGGCAAATGAGCAGTTCTTC
14 . TRBD1 TRBJ1-5 TRBV7-2 CASSSGQGDQPQHF TGTGCCAGCAGCTCGGGACAGGGGGATCAGCCCCAGCATTTT
12 . . TRBJ2-2 TRBV7-9 CASSLGFGELFF TGTGCCAGCAGCTTAGGGTTCGGGGAGCTGTTTTTT
12 . . TRBJ1-1 TRBV11-2 CASSIWNTEAFF TGTGCCAGCAGCATCTGGAACACTGAAGCTTTCTTT
14 . TRBD1 TRBJ2-3 TRBV28 CASSSDRGADTQYF TGTGCCAGCAGTTCCGACAGGGGGGCAGATACGCAGTATTTT
18 . TRBD2 TRBJ2-1 TRBV27 CASSSRLAGGTPYNEQFF TGTGCCAGCAGTTCCAGACTAGCGGGAGGCACACCCTACAATGAGCAGTTCTTC
14 . . TRBJ1-5 TRBV6-5 CASSFSRANQPQHF TGTGCCAGCAGTTTCTCTCGCGCCAATCAGCCCCAGCATTTT
14 . . TRBJ2-1 TRBV27 CASSLLLSYNEQFF TGTGCCAGCAGTTTATTACTAAGCTACAATGAGCAGTTCTTC
14 once . TRBJ2-7 TRBV5-1 CASADGGTTYEQYF TGCGCCAGCGCCGACGGCGGGACCACCTACGAGCAGTACTTC
13 . . TRBJ1-1 TRBV28 CASSPYPKDEAFF TGTGCCAGCAGTCCGTACCCAAAAGATGAAGCTTTCTTT
14 . . TRBJ2-7 TRBV9 CASSPLGESYEQYF TGTGCCAGCAGCCCACTTGGGGAGAGCTACGAGCAGTACTTC
13 . . TRBJ2-7 TRBV28 CASRGSGMDEQYF TGTGCCAGCAGGGGGTCAGGGATGGACGAGCAGTACTTC
16 . TRBD2 TRBJ2-7 TRBV9 CASSPRRREGPDEQYF TGTGCCAGCAGCCCGCGTCGTCGGGAGGGCCCTGACGAGCAGTACTTC
14 . TRBD1 TRBJ2-5 TRBV9 CASSVGTGIETQYF TGTGCCAGCAGCGTAGGGACAGGGATCGAGACCCAGTACTTC
14 few . TRBJ1-1 TRBV7-9 CASSWGPMNTEAFF TGTGCCAGCAGCTGGGGACCTATGAACACTGAAGCTTTCTTT
14 . . TRBJ2-7 TRBV2 CASSEPAQTYEQYF TGTGCCAGCAGTGAACCGGCACAAACCTACGAGCAGTACTTC
13 . . TRBJ1-1 TRBV27 CASSLYLNTEAFF TGTGCCAGCAGTTTATACCTGAACACTGAAGCTTTCTTT
14 few . TRBJ2-7 TRBV9 CASSVGWGPYEQYF TGTGCCAGCAGCGTAGGATGGGGGCCCTACGAGCAGTACTTC
15 . TRBD1 TRBJ2-7 TRBV10-3 CAISEPGQGWNEQYF TGTGCCATCAGTGAACCGGGACAGGGTTGGAACGAGCAGTACTTC
16 . . TRBJ2-7 TRBV7-9 CASSLGGPGRAYEQYF TGTGCCAGCAGCTTAGGGGGGCCAGGACGGGCGTACGAGCAGTACTTC
15 . TRBD1 TRBJ1-5 TRBV28 CASRGGDREDQPQHF TGTGCCAGCAGGGGGGGGGACAGGGAGGATCAGCCCCAGCATTTT
18 . . TRBJ1-3 TRBV6-1 CASSESGFGRAAGNTIYF TGTGCCAGCAGTGAATCGGGGTTCGGTAGGGCAGCTGGAAACACCATATATTTT
14 . . TRBJ2-3 TRBV27 CASSLTGAPDTQYF TGTGCCAGCAGTCTTACCGGGGCGCCAGATACGCAGTATTTT
17 . . TRBJ1-1 TRBV30 CAWSWATVSRNGTEAFF TGTGCCTGGAGCTGGGCGACGGTATCGAGGAACGGCACTGAAGCTTTCTTT
16 . . TRBJ2-3 TRBV7-2 CASSLLKTGSTDTQYF TGTGCCAGCAGCTTATTGAAAACAGGGAGCACAGATACGCAGTATTTT
19 . TRBD1 TRBJ2-6 TRBV15 CATSRSPGTGESGANVLTF TGTGCCACCAGCAGATCCCCCGGGACAGGGGAATCTGGGGCCAACGTCCTGACTTTC
12 . . TRBJ2-1 TRBV28 CASSLRINEQFF TGTGCCAGCAGTTTGAGGATTAATGAGCAGTTCTTC
15 . . TRBJ2-3 TRBV6-7 CASSYSNRGADTQYF TGTGCCAGCAGTTACTCGAATAGGGGCGCAGATACGCAGTATTTT
15 . . TRBJ2-5 TRBV9 CASSADVGAQETQYF TGTGCCAGCAGCGCGGACGTGGGGGCTCAAGAGACCCAGTACTTC
13 . . TRBJ2-5 TRBV28 CASSWPSQETQYF TGTGCCAGCAGTTGGCCCAGCCAAGAGACCCAGTACTTC
12 . TRBD1 TRBJ2-7 TRBV11-2 CASGQVTREQYF TGTGCCAGCGGACAGGTCACGCGCGAGCAGTACTTC
12 . . TRBJ1-1 TRBV4-3 CASSLTRGEAFF TGCGCCAGCAGCCTTACTAGGGGTGAAGCTTTCTTT
18 . . TRBJ1-2 TRBV6-1 CASSEHVPQDVVFYGYTF TGTGCCAGCAGTGAACACGTTCCGCAGGACGTGGTTTTCTATGGCTACACCTTC
13 . . TRBJ1-2 TRBV7-8 CASSLGQLGGYTF TGTGCCAGCAGCTTAGGACAGCTTGGTGGCTACACCTTC
15 once . TRBJ1-2 TRBV13 CASSLALQVHYGYTF TGTGCCAGCAGCTTAGCCCTACAGGTCCACTATGGCTACACCTTC
14 . TRBD2 TRBJ2-7 TRBV28 CASSISGSPYEQYF TGTGCCAGCAGTATTAGCGGGAGCCCCTACGAGCAGTACTTC
14 . . TRBJ2-1 TRBV30 CAWIRLSSYNEQFF TGTGCCTGGATCAGGTTGAGCTCCTACAATGAGCAGTTCTTC
16 once . TRBJ2-7 TRBV9 CASSAGGALNPLEQYF TGTGCCAGCAGCGCGGGCGGGGCCCTGAACCCACTCGAGCAGTACTTC
13 few . TRBJ1-5 TRBV27 CASSLGSNQPQHF TGTGCCAGCAGTTTAGGCAGCAATCAGCCCCAGCATTTT
15 . TRBD2 TRBJ2-1 TRBV9 CASSVVAGVSNEQFF TGTGCCAGCAGCGTAGTAGCGGGAGTCAGCAATGAGCAGTTCTTC
15 . . TRBJ1-3 TRBV27 CASSLIPISGNTIYF TGTGCCAGCAGTTTAATCCCCATCTCTGGAAACACCATATATTTT
18 once TRBD2 TRBJ2-7 TRBV4-1 CASSQGVTVSGASYEQYF TGCGCCAGCAGCCAGGGGGTGACGGTCAGCGGGGCCTCCTACGAGCAGTACTTC
11 few . TRBJ2-7 TRBV2 CASSDSYEQYF TGTGCCAGCAGTGACAGCTACGAGCAGTACTTC
16 . TRBD2 TRBJ2-2 TRBV10-1 CASSQRLAGGHGELFF TGCGCCAGCAGCCAACGACTAGCGGGAGGGCACGGGGAGCTGTTTTTT
15 few TRBD2 TRBJ2-1 TRBV7-7 CASSQAGGPLHEQFF TGTGCCAGCAGTCAAGCGGGAGGGCCCTTGCATGAGCAGTTCTTC
14 . . TRBJ1-1 TRBV6-4 CASSKSGDGTEAFF TGTGCCAGCAGTAAATCAGGGGACGGCACTGAAGCTTTCTTT
15 . . TRBJ2-5 TRBV7-9 CASSLQAAQWETQYF TGTGCCAGCAGCTTGCAGGCTGCCCAGTGGGAGACCCAGTACTTC
12 . . TRBJ1-2 TRBV7-9 CASSLNRYGYTF TGTGCCAGCAGCTTAAACCGATATGGCTACACCTTC